The 25 T cell receptor beta chains presented below share a single source sample, sequenced in a study of blood T cell repertoires in COVID-19 (TCRdb year 2020). Preparation of the library involved the immunoSEQ multiplex PCR assay. TCRdb retrieved this table from immuneACCESS and kept in-frame rearrangements only. Not all clones are present; in checked studies, unresolved V genes account for under half, and no reason is known for the remainder. The sample yields 150,000 to 200,000 clones; around 90% were counted once. Less than 6.5% of the sample is held by the ten biggest clonotypes. Sequences were obtained from peripheral blood. All receptors derive from a human donor in a cohort sampled during active COVID-19.

This clone was observed a handful of times. The chain combines TRBV5-4 with TRBJ1-2; TRBD1 aligns across 7 bases. Trimming took 4 bases from V and 2 from J; bases not matched to a gene: 5. The CDR3 contains 14 residues. From germline, CDR1 is SGHNT and CDR2 YYREEE (reference sequence). The DNA of the CDR3 is TGTGCCAGCAGCCGGACAGGTTCAAACTATGGCTACACCTTC. Protein: CASSRTGSNYGYTF.

This clone was counted between two and nine times. The identical CDR3 is also encoded by other nucleotide sequences in the sample. The rearrangement uses TRBV28 and TRBJ1-2; 7 nucleotides line up with TRBD1. V was pared by 2 bases and J by 5 bases, with 8 bases of the junction left unmatched. The CDR3 is 15 amino acids. The V gene's germline CDR1 is MDHEN and CDR2 SYDVKM. The CDR3 DNA is TGTGCCAGCAGTTTAGGAGGGGGCGTAAGGTATGGCTACACCTTC. This codes for CASSLGGGVRYGYTF.

The J gene is TRBJ2-5, the V gene TRBV11-2; D perhaps matches TRBD1 (5 bases). This CDR3 is 13 amino acids long. CDR1 and CDR2 (germline): SGHAT, FQNNGV. Deletions cut 0 bases from V and 4 bases from J, with 6 bases between. The CDR3 protein is CASSLEGVETQYF. For the CDR3, the DNA is TGTGCCAGCAGCTTAGAAGGGGTAGAGACCCAGTACTTC.

CDR3 sequence reads: CASSQEDRGLYEQYF. CDR3 nucleotides: TGCGCCAGCAGCCAAGAGGACAGGGGGCTCTACGAGCAGTACTTC. The genes are TRBV4-1 and TRBJ2-7; TRBD1 aligns across 11 bases. J lost 3 bases, V lost 0 bases, and 1 base had no gene match. Germline assignment: CDR1 MGHRA and CDR2 YSYEKL. This CDR3 contains 15 residues.

In the case of this clone: The sample contains more than one DNA sequence encoding this CDR3. This rearrangement joins TRBV10-3 to TRBJ2-7, with a weak D call TRBD1 (8 bases). Looked up from germline, CDR1 is ENHRY and CDR2 is SYGVKD. The CDR3 has 14 amino acids. Trimming removed 6 bases from V and 4 bases from J, with 16 bases in between. CDR3 protein: CAISAGQGGYEQYF. The CDR3 region has the DNA TGTGCCATCAGCGCCGGACAGGGAGGGTACGAGCAGTACTTC.

The chain uses TRBV4-1 and TRBJ1-2; D is perhaps TRBD1 (5 bases). This CDR3 has 18 residues. Germline-derived CDR1 and CDR2 are MGHRA and YSYEKL. V lost 1 base, J lost 4 bases, and 22 bases lay in between. This chain's CDR3 is CASSQGPAYHDRIYGYTF. In DNA form, the CDR3 reads TGCGCCAGCAGCCAAGGCCCTGCGTACCACGACAGAATCTATGGCTACACCTTC.

The V gene is TRBV3-1 (or the pseudogene TRBV3-2), the J gene TRBJ1-4, with D hard to call. Germline CDR1 reads LGHDT; CDR2 reads YNNKEL (reference sequence). The ends were cut back, 1 base at V and 9 bases at J, with 15 bases in the middle. The CDR3 loop spans 15 amino acids. The DNA of the CDR3 is TGTGCCAGCAGCCAAGTTGCCAGTGCCTCGCAAAAACTGTTTTTT. Protein: CASSQVASASQKLFF.

This chain joins TRBV30 and TRBJ1-6, with TRBD1 as a possible D gene (5 bases). The CDR3 is made up of 15 amino acids. The V end lost 0 bases, the J end lost 4 bases, and 10 bases lay between the germline ends. CDR1 is GTSNPN, CDR2 SVGIG, per germline (reference sequence). DNA of the CDR3: TGTGCCTGGAGTGTTAGGACACTTTATAATTCACCCCTCCACTTT. Translating it yields CAWSVRTLYNSPLHF.

The CDR3 sequence: CASSLDGQGMNTEAFF. The DNA of the CDR3 is TGCGCCAGCAGCTTGGATGGACAGGGGATGAACACTGAAGCTTTCTTT. The V call is TRBV5-1, the J call TRBJ1-1; the match to TRBD1 covers 9 bases. V was pared by 0 bases and J by 0 bases, with 3 bases of the junction left unmatched. CDR3 length: 16 amino acids. CDR1 is SGHRS, CDR2 YFSETQ, per germline.

This clone has more than one count but fewer than ten. The chain joins TRBV9 to TRBJ1-4; no reliable D call. The germline gives CDR1 SGDLS, CDR2 YYNGEE. V was clipped by 3 bases and J by 4 bases, with 7 bases between them. The CDR3 length is 13 residues. The CDR3 DNA reads as TGTGCCAGCAGCGACGGGAATAATGAAAAACTGTTTTTT. It codes for CASSDGNNEKLFF.

This chain uses TRBV20-1 with TRBJ1-6; D ambiguous. This CDR3 region has 14 residues. V was shortened by 3 bases and J by 2 bases, with 8 bases between the two germline ends. CDR1 is DFQATT, CDR2 SNEGSKA, per germline (reference sequence). The CDR3 nucleotides are TGCAGTGCTAGTCGTCAGACCTATAATTCACCCCTCCACTTT. It translates to CSASRQTYNSPLHF.

The rearrangement uses TRBV9 and TRBJ1-2; the match to TRBD1 covers 7 bases. Germline V gene lookup returns CDR1 SGDLS and CDR2 YYNGEE. V dropped 1 base and J dropped 1; count of bases not matched to a gene: 16. There are 19 residues in the CDR3. The CDR3 nucleotides read TGTGCCAGCAGCGTAACCCCCAGACAGGGCGCTCGGGGTAACTATGGCTACACCTTC. It encodes CASSVTPRQGARGNYGYTF.

This clone was detected once. The rearrangement uses TRBV28 and TRBJ2-7; 10 nucleotides agree with TRBD2. With V trimmed by 7 bases and J by 3 bases, 6 bases remained unmatched. The CDR3 has 14 amino acids. Germline V CDR1 and CDR2: MDHEN, SYDVKM. The CDR3 here is CASKRTSGLYEQYF. The CDR3 DNA reads TGTGCCAGCAAACGGACTAGCGGACTCTACGAGCAGTACTTC.

This sequence joins TRBV6-1 and TRBJ1-2, with TRBD1 matching 8 bases. Unmatched junction bases numbered 9, after V lost 2 bases and J lost 1 base. The V gene's germline CDR1 is MNHNS and CDR2 SASEGT. This CDR3 region has 17 residues. CDR3 DNA sequence: TGTGCCAGCAGTGAAAACACAGGGGGTCGGTTTAACTATGGCTACACCTTC. Protein: CASSENTGGRFNYGYTF.

This clone was counted once. The DNA for the CDR3 is TGTGCCAGCAGTAATCCGGGACAGGGGGCCTATGGCTACACCTTC. The encoded protein is CASSNPGQGAYGYTF. This chain joins TRBV6-5 and TRBJ1-2, with 12 positions matching TRBD1. Germline V CDR1 and CDR2: MNHEY, SVGAGI. J was trimmed by 4 bases and V by 5 bases; bases with no gene match: 5. The CDR3 is 15 amino acids.

This clone was recorded only once. The gene calls are TRBV27 and TRBJ1-5; 7 bases map to TRBD1. There are 15 residues in the CDR3. In germline, CDR1 is MNHEY, CDR2 SMNVEV (reference sequence). Germline trimming cut 5 bases from V and 1 base from J; bases unmatched to any gene: 5. The CDR3 here is CASSIRQGSNQPQHF. Here the CDR3 DNA reads TGTGCCAGCAGTATAAGACAGGGAAGCAATCAGCCCCAGCATTTT.

J is TRBJ2-7 and V is TRBV5-1, with D possibly matching TRBD1 (6 bases). This CDR3 is 14 amino acids long. V was cut by 6 bases and J by 2 bases, with 15 bases left in between. Germline CDR1 SGHRS, CDR2 YFSETQ. CDR3 loop: CASKRRQETYEQYF. CDR3 nucleotide sequence: TGCGCCAGCAAGAGACGACAGGAGACCTACGAGCAGTACTTC.

The chain employs TRBV16 and TRBJ1-1; maybe TRBD1 (5 bases). CDR3 length equals 15 residues. Trimming shortened V by 0 bases and J by 3 bases, and 11 bases separated the two germline ends. Germline lookup yields CDR1 KGHSY and CDR2 FQNENV. The CDR3 nucleotides read TGTGCCAGCAGCCAATCAGGGGCCAGCCACACTGAAGCTTTCTTT. Translated: CASSQSGASHTEAFF.

J is TRBJ1-4 and V is TRBV6-5; the D gene is possibly TRBD1 (6 bases). The V end lost 2 bases, the J end lost 0 bases, and 10 bases lay between the germline ends. The CDR3 spans 16 residues. Germline-derived CDR1 and CDR2 are MNHEY and SVGAGI. CDR3 DNA sequence: TGTGCCAGCAGTTACAAGGACAGTGCAACTAATGAAAAACTGTTTTTT. This gives the protein CASSYKDSATNEKLFF.

V is TRBV27 and J is TRBJ2-6; 9 nucleotides agree with TRBD1. CDR3 length equals 18 residues. After removal of 6 bases from V and 2 bases from J, the junction contained 11 bases not matched to a gene. CDR1 is MNHEY, CDR2 SMNVEV, per germline (reference sequence). CDR3 DNA sequence: TGTGCCAGCAGAATGGGAGGGACAGGGTCGGCTGGGGCCAACGTCCTGACTTTC. Translation: CASRMGGTGSAGANVLTF. Full variable domain (rest looked up from reference TRBV27 and TRBJ2-6): EAQVTQNPRYLITVTGKKLTVTCSQNMNHEYMSWYRQDPGLGLRQIYYSMNVEVTDKGDVPEGYKVSRKEKRNFPLILESPSPNQTSLYFCASRMGGTGSAGANVLTFGAGSRLTVL.

The chain joins TRBV28 to TRBJ1-5; 9 bases fit TRBD1. This CDR3 has 15 residues. V lost 5 bases and J lost 5; bases outside the gene matches: 7. CDR1 is MDHEN, CDR2 SYDVKM, per germline. For the CDR3, the DNA is TGTGCCAGCAGTGCCATACAGGGGGCTTATCAGCCCCAGCATTTT. Translating it yields CASSAIQGAYQPQHF.

DNA of the CDR3: TGTGCCAGCAGACCTTCGGGGGACGGCTATGGCTACACCTTC. This translates into CASRPSGDGYGYTF. This sequence joins TRBV28 and TRBJ1-2; tentative D call: TRBD1 (5 bases). CDR1 is MDHEN and CDR2 is SYDVKM in the germline V gene. With 6 bases removed from V and 4 bases from J, the gap between germline ends came to 15 bases. The CDR3 is 14 amino acids.

As to this clone: This same CDR3 is encoded by further DNA sequences in the sample. This sequence joins TRBV5-1 and TRBJ2-7; TRBD2 is a possible D gene (6 bases). This CDR3 region has 14 residues. CDR1 is SGHRS and CDR2 is YFSETQ in the germline V gene. V was cut by 0 bases and J by 1 base, with 8 bases left in between. CDR3 in DNA: TGCGCCAGCAGCTTGGATGGGACTTCCTACGAGCAGTACTTC. It encodes CASSLDGTSYEQYF.

The CDR3 reads CAISRGLAGVTEQFF. Written as DNA, the CDR3 is TGTGCCATATCACGGGGACTAGCGGGAGTCACTGAGCAGTTCTTC. The chain has TRBV6-5 and TRBJ2-1, with 14 bases aligning to TRBD2. Germline values: CDR1 MNHEY, CDR2 SVGAGI. This CDR3 spans 15 amino acids. Trimming took 10 bases from V and 9 from J; bases not matched to a gene: 11.

This clone showed up just a few times. This chain joins TRBV7-9 and TRBJ2-7; D perhaps matches TRBD1 (6 bases). Trimming took 9 bases from V and 11 from J, leaving 11 bases between them. The CDR3 runs 9 residues. CDR1 and CDR2 (germline): SEHNR, FQNEAQ (reference sequence). In DNA, the CDR3 is TGTGCCAGAGGAGACAGGAAGTACTTC. This gives the protein CARGDRKYF.